These T cell receptor beta chains were read from a single sample in a study of shared clonotypes between healthy human individuals. Clones were read by immunoSEQ multiplex PCR, and TCRdb kept only the in-frame ones, dropping some. The sample carries hundreds of thousands of clones, around 96% recorded once. The sample taken for sequencing was naive CD8+ T cells sorted from blood. The receptors come from a woman in her twenties or thirties in good health. Both conserved end residues are part of each CDR3. Fields, in order: J gene, V gene, CDR3 protein.

>TRBJ2-3|TRBV7-9
CASSWGLAGAGGTDTQYF
>TRBJ2-1|TRBV11-1
CASSGRNEQFF
>TRBJ2-7|TRBV6-4
CASRDAGTGIPSYEQYF
>TRBJ2-1|TRBV5-5
CASSLEGGYNEQFF
>TRBJ2-7|TRBV19
CASSNMAGAQNEQYF
>TRBJ2-6|TRBV27
CASSPTSGANVLTF
>TRBJ1-5|TRBV28
CASSLEGLSNQPQHF
>TRBJ1-5|TRBV2
CASSPRGAYSNQPQHF
>TRBJ2-5|TRBV4-1
CASSQGTRTSAQETQYF
>TRBJ2-7|TRBV11-2
CASSIPLGRIYEQYF
>TRBJ2-7|TRBV4-1
CASSQGTSGSWEQYF
>TRBJ2-7|TRBV7-9
CASSSVAGGHRLPYEQYF
>TRBJ2-2|TRBV2
CASSEDGSGELFF
>TRBJ1-6|TRBV7-9
CASSPAVAVDSPLHF
>TRBJ2-3|TRBV15
CATSRDNSGSGTDTQYF
>TRBJ2-7|TRBV27
CASSADRSPYEQYF
>TRBJ2-7|TRBV4-2
CASSQDASLAGGSYEQYF
>TRBJ2-7|TRBV19
CASSIAGTGSSEQYF
>TRBJ2-1|TRBV11-2
CASSEPGQGYNEQFF
>TRBJ1-1|TRBV7-9
CASSLGSGGKDTEAFF
>TRBJ2-7|TRBV4-1
CASSQDIEVYEQYF
>TRBJ1-1|TRBV7-8
CASSPDLATGENTEAFF
>TRBJ2-7|TRBV27
CASSLRGAGEQYF
>TRBJ2-3|TRBV11-2
CASSSLYTQYF
>TRBJ2-1|TRBV11-1
CASSLHSQGLSYNEQFF
>TRBJ2-2|TRBV9
CASSPGTSGYTGELFF
>TRBJ2-7|TRBV6-1
CASSEPSSAISYEQYF
>TRBJ2-1|TRBV11-2
CASSLDSNEQFF
>TRBJ2-5|TRBV7-8
CASSLVGETQYF
>TRBJ2-1|TRBV6-1
CASIRGLEPYNEQFF
>TRBJ2-1|TRBV5-4
CASLLAGVDNEQFF
>TRBJ2-3|TRBV27
CASQDGNGYTQYF
>TRBJ2-3|TRBV27
CASRTSPGAPPDTQYF
>TRBJ2-7|TRBV27
CASSPSSGSFDYEQYF
>TRBJ2-1|TRBV5-5
CASSKDGERYNEQFF
>TRBJ2-3|TRBV6-1
CASSEWGVDTQYF
>TRBJ1-2|TRBV7-9
CASSFGDGYTF
>TRBJ2-7|TRBV4-1
CASSLTSGRAYEQYF
>TRBJ2-3|TRBV4-1
CASSHLAGTTDTQYF
>TRBJ2-1|TRBV9
CASSVGFGEQFF
>TRBJ2-3|TRBV7-9
CASIGDLGTDTQYF
>TRBJ2-7|TRBV27
CASRLVGGREEQYF
>TRBJ2-1|TRBV5-8
CASSPRDGRPTEQFF
>TRBJ2-1|TRBV30
CAWSVGRAYNEQFF
>TRBJ1-6|TRBV27
CASSFPGNNSPLHF
>TRBJ2-1|TRBV7-2
CASSATSGVSYNEQFF
>TRBJ2-3|TRBV2
CASSENLGFTDTQYF
>TRBJ2-3|TRBV7-9
CASAPPGVGPDTQYF
>TRBJ2-1|TRBV9
CASSAGGDEQFF